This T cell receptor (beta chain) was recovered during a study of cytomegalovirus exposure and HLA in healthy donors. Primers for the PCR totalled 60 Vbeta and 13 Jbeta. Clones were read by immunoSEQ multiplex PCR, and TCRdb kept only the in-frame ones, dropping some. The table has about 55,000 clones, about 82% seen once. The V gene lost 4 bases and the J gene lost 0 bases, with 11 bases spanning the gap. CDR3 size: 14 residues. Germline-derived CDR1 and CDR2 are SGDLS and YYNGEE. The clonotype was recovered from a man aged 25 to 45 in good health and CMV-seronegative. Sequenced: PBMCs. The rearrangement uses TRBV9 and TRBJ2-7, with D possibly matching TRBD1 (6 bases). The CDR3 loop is CASSFGTFSYEQYF. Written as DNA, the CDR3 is TGTGCCAGCAGCTTCGGGACATTCTCCTACGAGCAGTACTTC.